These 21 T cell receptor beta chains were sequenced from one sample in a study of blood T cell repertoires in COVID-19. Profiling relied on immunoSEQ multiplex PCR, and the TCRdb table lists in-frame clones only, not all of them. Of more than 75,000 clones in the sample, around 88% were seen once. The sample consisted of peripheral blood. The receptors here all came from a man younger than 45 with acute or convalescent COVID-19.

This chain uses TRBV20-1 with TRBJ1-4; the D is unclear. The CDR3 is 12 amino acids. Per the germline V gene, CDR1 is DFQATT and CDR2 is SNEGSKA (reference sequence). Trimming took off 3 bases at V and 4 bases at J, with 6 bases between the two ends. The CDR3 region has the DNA TGCAGTGCTAGTGCTGTTAATGAAAAACTGTTTTTT. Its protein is CSASAVNEKLFF.

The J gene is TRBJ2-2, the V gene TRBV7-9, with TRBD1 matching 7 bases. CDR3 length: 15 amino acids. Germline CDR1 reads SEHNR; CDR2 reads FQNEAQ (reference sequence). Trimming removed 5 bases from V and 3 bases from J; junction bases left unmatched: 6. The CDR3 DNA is TGTGCCAGCAGCCGACAGGGTTTCGACACCGGGGAGCTGTTTTTT. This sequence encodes CASSRQGFDTGELFF.

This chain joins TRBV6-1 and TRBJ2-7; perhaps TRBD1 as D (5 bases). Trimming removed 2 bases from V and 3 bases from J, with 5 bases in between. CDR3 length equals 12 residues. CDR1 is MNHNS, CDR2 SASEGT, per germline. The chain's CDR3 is CASSEQGYEQYF. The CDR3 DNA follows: TGTGCCAGCAGTGAACAGGGCTACGAGCAGTACTTC.

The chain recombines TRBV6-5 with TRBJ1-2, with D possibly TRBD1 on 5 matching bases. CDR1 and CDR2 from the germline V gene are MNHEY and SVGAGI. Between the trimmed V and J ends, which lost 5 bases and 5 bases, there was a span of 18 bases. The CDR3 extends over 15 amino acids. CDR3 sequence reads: CASSRSFDSVYGYTF. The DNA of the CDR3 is TGTGCCAGCAGTCGTTCTTTCGACAGTGTTTATGGCTACACCTTC.

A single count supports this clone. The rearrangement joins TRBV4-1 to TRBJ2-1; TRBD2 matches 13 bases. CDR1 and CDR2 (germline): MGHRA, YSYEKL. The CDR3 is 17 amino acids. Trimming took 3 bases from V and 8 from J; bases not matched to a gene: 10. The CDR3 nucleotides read TGCGCCAGCAGCCAGGGTCCCGGGACTAGCGGGACCTATGAGCAGTTCTTC. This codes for CASSQGPGTSGTYEQFF.

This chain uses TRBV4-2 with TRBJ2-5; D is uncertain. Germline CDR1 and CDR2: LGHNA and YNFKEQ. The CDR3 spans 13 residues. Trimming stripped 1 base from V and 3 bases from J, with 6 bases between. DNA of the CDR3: TGTGCCAGCAGCCAAGGGCTTAAAGAGACCCAGTACTTC. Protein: CASSQGLKETQYF.

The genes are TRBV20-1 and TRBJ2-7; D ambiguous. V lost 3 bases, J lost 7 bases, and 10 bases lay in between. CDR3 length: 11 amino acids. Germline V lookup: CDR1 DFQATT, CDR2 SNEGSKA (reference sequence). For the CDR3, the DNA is TGCAGTGCTAGTAGATACTGGGAGCAGTACTTC. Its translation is CSASRYWEQYF.

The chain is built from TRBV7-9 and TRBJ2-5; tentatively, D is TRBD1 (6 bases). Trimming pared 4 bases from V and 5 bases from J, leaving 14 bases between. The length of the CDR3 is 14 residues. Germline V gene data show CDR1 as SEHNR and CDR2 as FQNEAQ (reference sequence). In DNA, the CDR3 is TGTGCCAGCAGCTCGTACAGGGAGATTGAGACCCAGTACTTC. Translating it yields CASSSYREIETQYF.

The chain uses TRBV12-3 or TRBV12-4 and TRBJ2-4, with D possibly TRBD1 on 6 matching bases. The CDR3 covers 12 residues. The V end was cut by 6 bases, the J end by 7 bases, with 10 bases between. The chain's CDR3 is CASRGADNIQYF. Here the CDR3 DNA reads TGTGCCAGCAGGGGGGCCGATAACATTCAGTACTTC.

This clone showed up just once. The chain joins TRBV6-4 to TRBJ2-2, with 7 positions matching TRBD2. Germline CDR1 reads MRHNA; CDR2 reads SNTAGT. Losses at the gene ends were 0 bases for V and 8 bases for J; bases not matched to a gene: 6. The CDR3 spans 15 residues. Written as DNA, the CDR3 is TGTGCCAGCAGTGACTCGACGGGAGCGGGAGGGGAGCTGTTTTTT. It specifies CASSDSTGAGGELFF.

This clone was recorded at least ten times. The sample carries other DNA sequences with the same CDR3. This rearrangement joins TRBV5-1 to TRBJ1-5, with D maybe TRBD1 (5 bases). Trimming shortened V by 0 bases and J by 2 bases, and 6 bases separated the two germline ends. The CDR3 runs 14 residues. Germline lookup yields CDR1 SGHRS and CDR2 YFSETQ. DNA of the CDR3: TGCGCCAGCAGCTTGGAAGGGGGCAATCAGCCCCAGCATTTT. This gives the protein CASSLEGGNQPQHF.

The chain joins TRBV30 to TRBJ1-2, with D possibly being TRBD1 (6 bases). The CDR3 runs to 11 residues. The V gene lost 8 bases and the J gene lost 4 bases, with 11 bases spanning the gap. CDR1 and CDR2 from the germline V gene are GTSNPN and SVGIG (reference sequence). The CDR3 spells CARSRGYGYTF. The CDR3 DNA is TGTGCCCGATCCAGGGGCTATGGCTACACCTTC. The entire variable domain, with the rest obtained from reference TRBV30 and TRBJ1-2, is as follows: SQTIHQWPATLVQPVGSPLSLECTVEGTSNPNLYWYRQAAGRGLQLLFYSVGIGQISSEVPQNLSASRPQDRQFILSSKKLLLSDSGFYLCARSRGYGYTFGSGTRLTVV.

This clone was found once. The CDR3 is CASGARQETQYF. The CDR3 nucleotides are TGTGCCAGTGGGGCACGGCAAGAGACCCAGTACTTC. The rearrangement links TRBV19 to TRBJ2-5, with D tentatively TRBD1 (5 bases). This CDR3 has 12 residues. Germline CDR1 and CDR2: LNHDA and SQIVND (reference sequence). The V end was cut by 8 bases, the J end by 2 bases, with 9 bases between.

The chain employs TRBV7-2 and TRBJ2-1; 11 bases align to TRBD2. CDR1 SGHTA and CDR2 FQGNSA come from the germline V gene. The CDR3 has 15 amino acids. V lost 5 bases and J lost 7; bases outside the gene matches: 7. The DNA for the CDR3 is TGTGCCAGCAGCACTAGCGGGAGACTAGGTAATGAGCAGTTCTTC. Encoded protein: CASSTSGRLGNEQFF.

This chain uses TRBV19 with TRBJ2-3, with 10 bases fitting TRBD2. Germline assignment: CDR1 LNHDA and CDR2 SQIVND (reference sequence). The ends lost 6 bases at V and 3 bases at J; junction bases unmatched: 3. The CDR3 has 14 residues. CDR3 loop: CASSLAGGTDTQYF. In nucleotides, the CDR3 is TGTGCCAGTAGCTTAGCGGGAGGTACAGATACGCAGTATTTT.

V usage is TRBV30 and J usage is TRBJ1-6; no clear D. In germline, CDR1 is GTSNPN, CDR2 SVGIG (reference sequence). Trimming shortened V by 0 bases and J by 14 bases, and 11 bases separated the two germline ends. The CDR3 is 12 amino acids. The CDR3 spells CAWSVRRGSLHF. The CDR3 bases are TGTGCCTGGAGTGTACGGCGGGGATCCCTCCACTTT.

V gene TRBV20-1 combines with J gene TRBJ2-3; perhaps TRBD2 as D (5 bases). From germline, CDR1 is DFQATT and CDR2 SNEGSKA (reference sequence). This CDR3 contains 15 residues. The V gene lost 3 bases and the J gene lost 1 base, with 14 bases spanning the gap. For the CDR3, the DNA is TGCAGTGCTAGTGGGGAGCCCCTGGGCACAGATACGCAGTATTTT. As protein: CSASGEPLGTDTQYF.

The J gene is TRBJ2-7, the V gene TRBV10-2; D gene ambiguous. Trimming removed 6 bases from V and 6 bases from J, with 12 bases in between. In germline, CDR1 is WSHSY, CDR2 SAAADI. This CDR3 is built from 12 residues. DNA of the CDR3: TGCGCCAGCAGCCCCTCCAGCGTCGAGCAGTACTTC. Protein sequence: CASSPSSVEQYF.

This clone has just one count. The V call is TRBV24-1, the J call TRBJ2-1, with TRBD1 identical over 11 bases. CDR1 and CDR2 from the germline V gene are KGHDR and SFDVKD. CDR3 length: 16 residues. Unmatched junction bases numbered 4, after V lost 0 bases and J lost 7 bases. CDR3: CATSDLGQGALNEQFF. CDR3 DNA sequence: TGTGCCACCAGTGATTTGGGACAGGGGGCGCTGAATGAGCAGTTCTTC.

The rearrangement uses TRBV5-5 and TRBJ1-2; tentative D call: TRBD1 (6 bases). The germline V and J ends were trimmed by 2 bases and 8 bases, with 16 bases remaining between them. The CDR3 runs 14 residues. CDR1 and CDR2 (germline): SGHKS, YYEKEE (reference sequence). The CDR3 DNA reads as TGTGCCAGCAGCTTCCGGGACACCCTCCTAGGCTACACCTTC. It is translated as CASSFRDTLLGYTF.

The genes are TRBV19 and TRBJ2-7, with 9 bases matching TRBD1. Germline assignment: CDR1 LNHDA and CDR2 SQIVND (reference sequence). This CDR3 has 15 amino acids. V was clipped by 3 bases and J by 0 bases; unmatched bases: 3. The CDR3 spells CASSITGQGSYEQYF. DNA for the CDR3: TGTGCCAGTAGTATCACGGGACAGGGCTCCTACGAGCAGTACTTC.